This T cell receptor beta chain was profiled in a study of T cell responses to AZD1222 COVID-19 vaccine. This clone was counted between two and nine times. What it recognizes is unknown. TCRdb keeps only in-frame clones here, not all; method: immunoSEQ multiplex PCR. There are 85,000 or so clones in the sample; about 90% occur only once, and approximately 5.4% lies in the top ten. Study-level points and caveats: Repertoires were obtained solely post-peak T cell response. The donor group comprised mostly white British people and more females; the analysis possibly underestimated clonal diversity.

The CDR3 extends over 13 amino acids. Germline CDR1 LGHNA, CDR2 YSLEER. V was trimmed by 4 bases and J by 4 bases, leaving 10 bases between them. Sequenced material: peripheral blood, taken on day 0 of AZD1222 vaccination. The clonotype comes from an adult in good health. The rearrangement links TRBV4-3 to TRBJ1-2; D ambiguous. The CDR3 bases are TGCGCCAGCAGCCCCGGGGTTATCTATGGCTACACCTTC. As protein: CASSPGVIYGYTF.